This entry is about one TCR beta chain. Its recognized antigen is unknown. No much larger clone exists at a distance of one base, and base qualities are not known. CDR1 is given as GTSNPN and CDR2 as SVGIG, both from the germline V gene (reference sequence). Its CDR3 holds 13 amino acids, cysteine through phenylalanine. The read is trimmed to its CDR3 DNA, 39 bases read in frame from base 1. The germline V end is reduced by 6 bases and the J end by 4 bases; junction bases left unmatched: 8. Whole blood was collected in K2EDTA tubes by collaborating institutions according to the institutions' own protocols. Collaborator samples were shipped for TCRbeta analysis as frozen whole blood, isolated PBMCs, or DNA extracted from either sample type. This record comes from a study of blood T cell repertoires in COVID-19 (dated by TCRdb to between 2020 and 2021). Turning to the overall study: Samples covering the acute and convalescent phases of COVID-19 were provided by collaborators in the United States, Italy and Spain. Nearly every sample came with metadata listing a de-identified subject ID, COVID-19 status, age in years and sex. The repertoires were made available in a free public database intended to serve as a resource for research on the immune response to SARS-CoV-2. Deeply sampled blood TCRbeta repertoires from subjects exposed to, actively infected with, or recovered from COVID-19 were included in the dataset. HLA class I and class II types, where available, came from metadata supplied by the sample provider rather than from assay-based typing. The material from the prospective study consisted of cDNA or gDNA derived from T cells, B-cell-depleted T cells, or PBMCs. Samples came from the ongoing ImmuneRACE study (first 160 participants) plus 1,254 subjects from 6 global collaborators.

TCRbeta CDR3 regions were amplified from genomic DNA by means of the immunoSEQ Assay, a bias-controlled multiplex PCR. The original methods were these. Nucleated cell counts per sample were estimated from amplification of reference gene primers within the assay. To quantify the absolute abundance of each unique TCRbeta CDR3 rearrangement, sequence reads were collapsed and filtered. For each sample, productive Simpson clonality was calculated as the square root of Simpson's diversity index across productive rearrangements. TCRdb retrieved this table from immuneACCESS and kept in-frame rearrangements only. Not all clones are present; in checked studies, unresolved V genes account for under half, and no reason is known for the remainder. The D gene and trimming were derived from the DNA, and the V and J assignments and clone size from that table. The sample yields 150,000 to 180,000 clones; around 89% were counted once. About 15% of the sample rests with the top ten.

General study outcomes and caveats: The quantity of clinical and demographic metadata differed by source and by participant and was supplied without curation.

The sample comprised peripheral blood. The V and J segments used are TRBV30 and TRBJ1-1, and TRBD1 aligns with 7 junction nucleotides. This receptor was obtained from a woman in her forties with acute or convalescent COVID-19. The DNA is TGTGCCTGCATGCTAGGGGGCGGCACTGAAGCTTTCTTT. Its product reads: CACMLGGGTEAFF.